Listed below are T cell receptor beta chains from one sample, sequenced in a study of chemoradiotherapy in HPV16-positive cancers. Assay: immunoSEQ multiplex PCR; the TCRdb copy retains only in-frame clones and omits some. Seen here are some 22,000 clones, 87% observed once, and the top ten hold roughly 5%. Material: blood, obtained from a patient who underwent chemoradiotherapy. These receptors originate from a human donor with HPV-associated anogenital cancer. Both conserved end residues are part of each CDR3. D genes are given only for firm matches. Size tells how often a clone was seen (once, few, many) or the class of an expanded clone, and some rows leave it out.

v_gene	d_gene	abundance	j_gene	CDR3nt	CDR3aa
TRBV6-5	NA	NA	TRBJ2-5	TGCGCCAGCAGTCCCTCCGGGACGGAGACCCAGTACTTC	CASSPSGTETQYF
TRBV5-6	NA	NA	TRBJ1-1	TGTGCCAGCTTGGGGCCCCCCAGGGCCCTCCCTGAAGCTTTCTTT	CASLGPPRALPEAFF
TRBV4-3	TRBD2	medium-sized	TRBJ2-7	TGCGCCAGCAGCCTTTCGGCGGCTAGCGGGGACTACGAGCAGTACTTC	CASSLSAASGDYEQYF
TRBV7-2	NA	NA	TRBJ2-1	TGTGCCAGCAGCCCCGAGGCAGGGGCCTACAATGAGCAGTTCTTC	CASSPEAGAYNEQFF
TRBV30	NA	NA	TRBJ2-5	TGTGCCTGGAGTGTGAACAGGGAGACCCAGTACTTC	CAWSVNRETQYF
TRBV6-1	NA	NA	TRBJ1-1	TGTGCCAGCAGTGAAGGGGCAGGGAACACTGAAGCTTTCTTT	CASSEGAGNTEAFF
TRBV6-1	NA	once	TRBJ1-2	TGTGCCAGCAGTGAACCGGGGAAGGGCTACACCTTC	CASSEPGKGYTF
TRBV11-2	NA	NA	TRBJ2-3	TGTGCCAGCAGCTTAGATCTTAGTACAGATACGCAGTATTTT	CASSLDLSTDTQYF
TRBV10-1	TRBD2	NA	TRBJ2-5	TGCGCCAGCAGTGAGTCTGGACTAGCGGGGCCGGGGACCCAGTACTTC	CASSESGLAGPGTQYF
TRBV5-6	NA	few	TRBJ1-2	TGTGCCAGCAGCCCCCCTGGGCGGTTCTATGGCTACACCTTC	CASSPPGRFYGYTF
TRBV5-1	TRBD1	NA	TRBJ2-1	TGCGCCAGCAGCATTGACAGGGTAAGGTTCTTC	CASSIDRVRFF
TRBV5-1	NA	NA	TRBJ2-1	TGCGCCAGCAGCTTGGCGGGGTCCAATGAGCAGTTCTTC	CASSLAGSNEQFF
TRBV6-1	NA	NA	TRBJ2-3	TGTGCCAGCAGTGAAGCAGGGTGGAGCACAGATACGCAGTATTTT	CASSEAGWSTDTQYF
TRBV4-3	NA	NA	TRBJ2-5	TGCGCCAGCAGCCAAGAAGTCAGGGGCAGGGGAGAGACCCAGTACTTC	CASSQEVRGRGETQYF
TRBV6-6	TRBD1	NA	TRBJ1-4	TGTGCCAGCAGTTATCGAACAGGGGGGAATGAAAAACTGTTTTTT	CASSYRTGGNEKLFF
TRBV11-1	NA	NA	TRBJ2-1	TGTGCCAGCAGCTCCCTAGGTAGGGGCCCTTACAATGAGCAGTTCTTC	CASSSLGRGPYNEQFF
TRBV5-1	NA	NA	TRBJ1-2	TGCGCCAGCAGCTCGCCGAGTGGCTACACCTTC	CASSSPSGYTF
TRBV14	TRBD2	NA	TRBJ2-1	TGTGCCAGCAGCCAAGACCTCTGGGGCGGGAGCAGTAGTGAGCAGTTCTTC	CASSQDLWGGSSSEQFF
TRBV6-1	NA	NA	TRBJ2-7	TGTGCCCTAGGGTCAGGCCCGTACGAGCAGTACTTC	CALGSGPYEQYF
TRBV5-1	NA	few	TRBJ2-2	TGCGCCAGCAGCAGGGACGTCGGGGAGCTGTTTTTT	CASSRDVGELFF
TRBV7-2	NA	NA	TRBJ1-6	TGTGCCAGCAGCTTACGGCAGGGGAACCTCCACTTT	CASSLRQGNLHF
TRBV9	NA	NA	TRBJ2-5	TGTGCCAGCAGCGTTCTTCCCGGGAGTCCCCTACAAGAGACCCAGTACTTC	CASSVLPGSPLQETQYF
TRBV27	NA	NA	TRBJ1-4	TGTGCCAGCAGCCCCGGGGGGGCCTCGAATGAAAAACTGTTTTTT	CASSPGGASNEKLFF
TRBV6-5	NA	NA	TRBJ2-2	TGTGCCAGCAGCCAGGACAGCGGCGGGGAGCTGTTTTTT	CASSQDSGGELFF
TRBV5-6	NA	NA	TRBJ2-7	TGTGCCAGCAGCTTGGGTCTACCAGGCGCCTACGAGCAGTACTTC	CASSLGLPGAYEQYF
TRBV5-1	TRBD1	NA	TRBJ2-7	TGCGCCAGCAGCCACGGGACAGGGTCCTACGAGCAGTACTTC	CASSHGTGSYEQYF
TRBV19	NA	NA	TRBJ2-1	TGTGCCAGCACCTTCAACGGGGCGCGGGATGAGCAGTTCTTC	CASTFNGARDEQFF
TRBV10-2	NA	once	TRBJ1-1	TGCGCCAGCAGTAAGGAGTTCTCGGGACGATTGAGCACTGAAGCTTTCTTT	CASSKEFSGRLSTEAFF
TRBV30	NA	NA	TRBJ1-1	TGTGCCTGGAGTGTAGCTGCCGGGGAGACTGAAGCTTTCTTT	CAWSVAAGETEAFF
TRBV7-2	TRBD2	NA	TRBJ2-1	TGTGCCAGCCAGCGGGGGGCGGAGTACAATGAGCAGTTCTTC	CASQRGAEYNEQFF
TRBV6-6	TRBD1	NA	TRBJ1-2	TGTGCCAGCAGTCCCCTCGACAGGGACTATGGCTACACCTTC	CASSPLDRDYGYTF